The source of this T cell receptor beta chain is a study of CD8+ T cells in alopecia areata. Study-wide context: Tofacitinib continued for 6 to 18 months and was then withheld for 6 months.

Extraction and reverse transcription of RNA yielded cDNA as the sequencing template. Assay used: immunoSEQ multiplex PCR; TCRdb lists only in-frame clones, some missing. Found here are 120,000 to 150,000 clones, 40% to 50% of them singletons; the top ten hold approximately 6.6%. Study findings and constraints: It was lesional scalp, especially alopecia totalis/universalis, that showed higher clonality than normal scalp.

There are 15 residues in the CDR3. Germline V CDR1 and CDR2: GTSNPN, SVGIG (reference sequence). V lost 1 base and J lost 8, with 17 bases in between. A note on this clone: Its antigen is unknown.

Researchers took lesional scalp punch biopsies and peripheral blood from people who were alopecia areata patients. The authors sorted CD4+ and CD8+ T cells from PBMCs. The sequence was obtained from a human donor with alopecia areata. Source material: CD4+ T cells sorted from blood. The chain is built from TRBV30 and TRBJ1-4; D remains unclear. In DNA form, the CDR3 reads TGTGCCTGGAGTGGAGCGGGCGCCATGACCGAAAAACTGTTTTTT. Translating gives CAWSGAGAMTEKLFF.